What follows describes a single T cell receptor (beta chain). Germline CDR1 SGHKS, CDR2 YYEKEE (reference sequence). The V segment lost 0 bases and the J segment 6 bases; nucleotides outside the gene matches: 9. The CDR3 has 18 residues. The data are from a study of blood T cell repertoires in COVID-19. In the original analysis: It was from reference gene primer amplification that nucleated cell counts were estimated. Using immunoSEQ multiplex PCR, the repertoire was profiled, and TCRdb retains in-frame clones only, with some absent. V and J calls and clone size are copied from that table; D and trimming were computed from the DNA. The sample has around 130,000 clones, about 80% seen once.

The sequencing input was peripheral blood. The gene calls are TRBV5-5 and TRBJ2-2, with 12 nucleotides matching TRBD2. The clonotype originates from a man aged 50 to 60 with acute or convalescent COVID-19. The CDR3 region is CASSLASGGAIYAGELFF. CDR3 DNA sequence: TGTGCCAGCAGCTTGGCTAGCGGGGGGGCCATTTACGCCGGGGAGCTGTTTTTT. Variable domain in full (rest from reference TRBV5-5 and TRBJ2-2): DAGVTQSPTHLIKTRGQQVTLRCSPISGHKSVSWYQQVLGQGPQFIFQYYEKEERGRGNFPDRFSARQFPNYSSELNVNALLLGDSALYLCASSLASGGAIYAGELFFGEGSRLTVL.